This is a list of T cell receptor beta chains from one sample in a study of blood T cell repertoires in COVID-19. TCRdb's table, derived via immunoSEQ multiplex PCR, lists solely in-frame clones and lacks some. The sample carries 150,000 to 200,000 clones, 87% recorded once. Specimen: peripheral blood. Source of these receptors: a human donor in a cohort sampled during active COVID-19. Each CDR3 is given with its conserved first and last residue. Each record gives: J gene, V gene, clone size, CDR3 length, D gene, CDR3 DNA, CDR3 protein. The D gene is left open where the match is weak. Size is omitted from some rows. Given values are once, few, many or a class for expanded clones.

TRBJ2-7 | TRBV19 | - | 15 | - | TGTGCCAGTACCCCCGGCCCGGGGGTAATGTTCGAGCAGTACTTC | CASTPGPGVMFEQYF
TRBJ2-5 | TRBV6-5 | - | 13 | - | TGTGCCTCCGCAACCCGTATGCGAGAGACCCAGTACTTC | CASATRMRETQYF
TRBJ2-5 | TRBV2 | - | 12 | - | TGTGCCAGCAGTGTAACGGAAGAGACCCAGTACTTC | CASSVTEETQYF
TRBJ1-1 | TRBV30 | - | 15 | - | TGTGCCTGGAGTGGTTGGCGGGGGATTAACACTGAAGCTTTCTTT | CAWSGWRGINTEAFF
TRBJ2-5 | TRBV3-1/TRBV3-2 | - | 13 | - | TGTGCCAGCAGCCAAGACCCGCGAGAGACCCAGTACTTC | CASSQDPRETQYF
TRBJ2-1 | TRBV7-3 | - | 16 | TRBD1 | TGTGCCAGCAGCTCTCAGGACAGGGGGGCCTTAAATGAGCAGTTCTTC | CASSSQDRGALNEQFF
TRBJ2-5 | TRBV7-2 | - | 16 | TRBD2 | TGTGCCAGCAGCTTCTCAGCGGGGGTACCAGGAGAGACCCAGTACTTC | CASSFSAGVPGETQYF
TRBJ1-1 | TRBV6-4 | - | 14 | - | TGTGCCAGCAGGGAAAGGGGATCGAACACTGAAGCTTTCTTT | CASRERGSNTEAFF
TRBJ1-5 | TRBV4-3 | - | 15 | - | TGCGCCAGCAGCCAAGTGGGAGGGTTGGATCAGCCCCAGCATTTT | CASSQVGGLDQPQHF
TRBJ1-2 | TRBV4-3 | - | 16 | - | TGCGCCAGCAGCCAAGGGCCTTCGCGGGGGGACTATGGCTACACCTTC | CASSQGPSRGDYGYTF
TRBJ2-7 | TRBV6-5 | - | 14 | TRBD2 | TGTGCCAGCAGACATCGGACTAGCAGCTACGAGCAGTACTTC | CASRHRTSSYEQYF
TRBJ2-1 | TRBV2 | - | 17 | TRBD2 | TGTGCCAGCAGTTCCGGGACTAGCGGGGGGGCCTACAATGAGCAGTTCTTC | CASSSGTSGGAYNEQFF
TRBJ1-6 | TRBV9 | - | 13 | - | TGTGCCAGCAGCGTAAAGCGGAATTCACCCCTCCACTTT | CASSVKRNSPLHF
TRBJ1-2 | TRBV30 | - | 14 | - | TGTGCCTGGACCATACCAGGGGAGCACTATGGCTACACCTTC | CAWTIPGEHYGYTF
TRBJ1-1 | TRBV5-4 | once | 11 | - | TGTGCCAGCAGCTGGGGCTCCGAAGCTTTCTTT | CASSWGSEAFF
TRBJ1-2 | TRBV3-1/TRBV3-2 | - | 15 | TRBD1 | TGTGCCAGCAGCCACCCCCGGGACAGTACCTATGGCTACACCTTC | CASSHPRDSTYGYTF
TRBJ2-3 | TRBV7-2 | - | 12 | - | TGTGCCAGCAGCTCCTTCACAGATACGCAGTATTTT | CASSSFTDTQYF
TRBJ1-2 | TRBV11-2 | - | 13 | - | TGTGCCAGCAGCTTAGATCTGGGAGATGGCTACACCTTC | CASSLDLGDGYTF
TRBJ1-2 | TRBV30 | - | 15 | - | TGTGCCTGGAGTGAAACTGACAGCCGAGTCTATGGCTACACCTTC | CAWSETDSRVYGYTF
TRBJ2-7 | TRBV19 | once | 14 | TRBD2 | TGTGCCAGTAAAGATAGCGGGGTTTCCTACGAGCAGTACTTC | CASKDSGVSYEQYF
TRBJ2-1 | TRBV6-5 | - | 14 | - | TGTGCCACCCTCGGAGGGAGCTCCTACAATGAGCAGTTCTTC | CATLGGSSYNEQFF
TRBJ1-2 | TRBV2 | - | 13 | - | TGTGCCAGCAGTGTGGCAGAGGACTATGGCTACACCTTC | CASSVAEDYGYTF
TRBJ2-7 | TRBV9 | - | 14 | TRBD2 | TGTGCCAGCAGCTATGGCGGGGGAACCTACGAGCAGTACTTC | CASSYGGGTYEQYF
TRBJ2-7 | TRBV11-1 | - | 14 | TRBD1 | TGTGCCAGCAGCCTGCAGACAGGGGCCTACGAGCAGTACTTC | CASSLQTGAYEQYF
TRBJ1-2 | TRBV7-2 | - | 13 | TRBD1 | TGTGCCAGCAGCTCCGGGACAGCTTATGGCTACACCTTC | CASSSGTAYGYTF
TRBJ1-2 | TRBV6-6 | - | 14 | - | TGTGCCAGCAGTACCCAGGCTTCTGGCTATGGCTACACCTTC | CASSTQASGYGYTF
TRBJ2-7 | TRBV2 | - | 16 | TRBD2 | TGTGCCAGCAGTCCTAGCGGGGCCATCGGCTCCTACGAGCAGTACTTC | CASSPSGAIGSYEQYF
TRBJ2-5 | TRBV7-3 | - | 14 | - | TGTGCCAGCAGCGAATTGGGGGCCTCAGAGACCCAGTACTTC | CASSELGASETQYF
TRBJ2-3 | TRBV6-5 | - | 15 | - | TGTGCCAGCAGAACCCCGAGCGGAAGCACAGATACGCAGTATTTT | CASRTPSGSTDTQYF
TRBJ2-2 | TRBV7-2 | - | 16 | TRBD1 | TGTGCCAGCAGACTCCCGGGACAGATAAACACCGGGGAGCTGTTTTTT | CASRLPGQINTGELFF
TRBJ2-7 | TRBV6-6 | - | 13 | - | TGTGCCAGCAGTCGATCAGGGGCCTACGAGCAGTACTTC | CASSRSGAYEQYF
TRBJ2-7 | TRBV5-1 | - | 14 | TRBD1 | TGCGCCAGCAGGCCTACAGGGGGGATCAACGAGCAGTACTTC | CASRPTGGINEQYF
TRBJ2-7 | TRBV19 | - | 13 | - | TGTGCCAGTAGTATCGCCAGGGACTACGAGCAGTACTTC | CASSIARDYEQYF
TRBJ2-5 | TRBV6-2/TRBV6-3 | - | 13 | TRBD2 | TGTGCCAGCAGTTACTCCGGGGGGGAGACCCAGTACTTC | CASSYSGGETQYF